This TCR beta chain was sequenced during a study of spatial heterogeneity in lung cancer. This CDR3 spans 15 amino acids. The germline V and J ends were trimmed by 4 bases and 9 bases, with 19 bases remaining between them. Germline CDR1 reads SNHLY; CDR2 reads FYNNEI. TCRdb re-analysed the 5' RACE reads in MiXCR, keeping a single row per CDR3 protein. The sample lists 80,000 to 95,000 distinct CDR3 sequences, roughly 8.7% occurring once. Described time point: sample taken at primary tumor resection. Frozen PBMC, nontumor lung or tumor provided whole RNA, which was sequenced unsorted. Source: PBMCs, taken at surgery. The receptor was derived from a male donor with early-stage non-small cell lung cancer. The chain carries TRBV2 and TRBJ2-1; either TRBD1 or TRBD2 may supply D (5 bases each). Here the CDR3 reads CASSGPTLAGGEQFF. The CDR3 DNA reads TGTGCCAGCAGTGGCCCGACCCTTGCTGGGGGTGAGCAGTTCTTC.